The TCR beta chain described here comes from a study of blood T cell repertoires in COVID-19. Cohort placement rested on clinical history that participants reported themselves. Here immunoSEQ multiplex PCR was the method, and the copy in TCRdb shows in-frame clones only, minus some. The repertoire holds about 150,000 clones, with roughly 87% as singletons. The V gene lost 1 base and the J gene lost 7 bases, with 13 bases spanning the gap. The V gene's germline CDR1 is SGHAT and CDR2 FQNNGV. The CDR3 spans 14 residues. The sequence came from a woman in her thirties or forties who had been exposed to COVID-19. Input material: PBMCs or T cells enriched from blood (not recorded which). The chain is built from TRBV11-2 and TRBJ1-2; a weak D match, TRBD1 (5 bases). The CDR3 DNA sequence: TGTGCCAGCAGCTTAGCGAGGGACTCTGTTGGCTACACCTTC. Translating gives CASSLARDSVGYTF.